Following are 8 T cell receptor beta chains from one sample sequenced in a study of shared clonotypes between healthy human individuals. Sequenced by immunoSEQ multiplex PCR; TCRdb stores in-frame clones only, minus some. Of under 2,500,000 clones in the sample, 95% were seen once. The sample taken for sequencing was naive CD4+ T cells sorted from blood. Subset defined: CD45RA+ positively selected. The receptors shown here come from a man aged 18 to 35 in good health.

V is TRBV5-1 and J is TRBJ1-6; 10 bases align to TRBD1. This CDR3 spans 20 amino acids. The V and J ends lost 3 bases and 0 bases, in that order; junction bases with no gene match: 12. Germline CDR1 reads SGHRS; CDR2 reads YFSETQ. The CDR3 nucleotides read TGCGCCAGCAGCTCCAAATCGGGGACAGGGGTTTCCTCCTATAATTCACCCCTCCACTTT. It translates to CASSSKSGTGVSSYNSPLHF. Based on the CDR3 plus reference TRBV5-1 and TRBJ1-6, the full variable domain is KAGVTQTPRYLIKTRGQQVTLSCSPISGHRSVSWYQQTPGQGLQFLFEYFSETQRNKGNFPGRFSGRQFSNSRSEMNVSTLELGDSALYLCASSSKSGTGVSSYNSPLHFGNGTRLTVT.

CDR3 amino acids: CAWIGSSAREQYF. CDR3 in DNA: TGTGCCTGGATTGGTTCCTCCGCGAGAGAGCAGTACTTC. The rearrangement links TRBV30 to TRBJ2-7; the D is unclear. The germline V gene has CDR1 GTSNPN and CDR2 SVGIG (reference sequence). The CDR3 is made up of 13 amino acids. V lost 4 bases and J lost 7, with 17 bases in between.

V usage is TRBV18 and J usage is TRBJ1-1, with a weak D call TRBD1 (5 bases). The CDR3 spans 13 residues. Trimming took off 4 bases at V and 3 bases at J, with 9 bases between the two ends. Germline loops: CDR1 KGHSH, CDR2 LQKENI. As DNA, the CDR3 is TGTGCCAGCTCACGGCCGACAGACACTGAAGCTTTCTTT. It is translated as CASSRPTDTEAFF.

The chain is built from TRBV4-3 and TRBJ2-7; possibly TRBD2 for D (5 bases). Germline V gives CDR1 LGHNA, CDR2 YSLEER. The CDR3 runs 14 residues. With 1 base removed from V and 2 bases from J, the gap between germline ends came to 9 bases. The CDR3 nucleotides read TGCGCCAGCAGCCAAGGCCCGAGGGCCTACGAGCAGTACTTC. Encoded protein: CASSQGPRAYEQYF.

The chain links TRBV19 to TRBJ1-5, with a weak D call TRBD1 (5 bases). Per germline, CDR1 LNHDA and CDR2 SQIVND (reference sequence). This CDR3 is built from 15 residues. V lost 6 bases, J lost 6 bases, and 18 bases lay in between. The CDR3 loop reads CASRPGGAPGQPQHF. The CDR3 DNA is TGTGCCAGTAGACCAGGAGGGGCCCCGGGTCAGCCCCAGCATTTT.

V and J are TRBV6-5 and TRBJ2-3; D possibly matches TRBD1 or TRBD2 (5 bases each). From germline, CDR1 is MNHEY and CDR2 SVGAGI. The V end lost 5 bases, the J end lost 5 bases, and 17 bases lay between the germline ends. This CDR3 is 15 amino acids long. CDR3 sequence (DNA): TGTGCCAGCAGTGCGCCTTTAACTGGGGGAGATACGCAGTATTTT. Translation gives CASSAPLTGGDTQYF.

The V call is TRBV5-6, the J call TRBJ1-1, with unresolved D. CDR1 is SGHDT, CDR2 YYEEEE, per germline. V lost 2 bases, J lost 11 bases, and 13 bases lay in between. The CDR3 spans 12 residues. The CDR3 coding sequence is TGTGCCAGCAGCTTTGAAAGGGCCCAGGCTTTCTTT. Its protein product is CASSFERAQAFF.

CDR3 residues: CATGRATETQYF. The DNA of the CDR3 is TGTGCCACCGGGAGGGCCACAGAGACCCAGTACTTC. The chain combines TRBV6-6 with TRBJ2-5; TRBD2 matches 8 bases. Trimming took 10 bases from V and 4 from J; bases not matched to a gene: 5. The CDR3 runs 12 residues. Germline assignment: CDR1 MNHNY and CDR2 SVGAGI (reference sequence).